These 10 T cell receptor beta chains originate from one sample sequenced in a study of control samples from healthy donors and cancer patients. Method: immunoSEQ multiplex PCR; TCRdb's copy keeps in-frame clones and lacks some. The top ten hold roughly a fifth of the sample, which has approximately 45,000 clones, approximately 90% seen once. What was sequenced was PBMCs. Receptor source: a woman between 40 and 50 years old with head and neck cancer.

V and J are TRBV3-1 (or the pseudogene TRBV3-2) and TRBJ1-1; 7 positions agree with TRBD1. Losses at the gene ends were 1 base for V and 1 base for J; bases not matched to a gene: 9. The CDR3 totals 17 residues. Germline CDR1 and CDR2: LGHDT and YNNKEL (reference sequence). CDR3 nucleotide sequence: TGTGCCAGCAGCCAAGTCCGAGCAGGGGGAGCGAACACTGAAGCTTTCTTT. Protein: CASSQVRAGGANTEAFF.

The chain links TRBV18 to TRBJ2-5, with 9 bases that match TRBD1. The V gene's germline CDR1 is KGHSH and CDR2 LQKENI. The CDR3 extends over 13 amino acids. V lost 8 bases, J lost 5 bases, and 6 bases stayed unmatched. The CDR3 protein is CASKAGQGETQYF. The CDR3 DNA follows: TGTGCCAGCAAAGCGGGACAGGGTGAGACCCAGTACTTC.

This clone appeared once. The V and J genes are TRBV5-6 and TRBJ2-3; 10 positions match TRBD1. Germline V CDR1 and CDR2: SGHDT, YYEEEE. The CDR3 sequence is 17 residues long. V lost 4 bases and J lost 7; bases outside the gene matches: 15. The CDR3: CASSQNPGTGVLYTQYF. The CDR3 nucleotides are TGTGCCAGCAGCCAGAATCCCGGGACAGGGGTACTCTATACGCAGTATTTT.

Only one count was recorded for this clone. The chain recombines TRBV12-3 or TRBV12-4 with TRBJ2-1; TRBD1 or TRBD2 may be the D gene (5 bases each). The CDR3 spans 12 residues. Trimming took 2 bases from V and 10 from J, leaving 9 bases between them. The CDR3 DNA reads TGTGCCAGCAGTTTAACGGGGCGAGAGCAGTTCTTC. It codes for CASSLTGREQFF.

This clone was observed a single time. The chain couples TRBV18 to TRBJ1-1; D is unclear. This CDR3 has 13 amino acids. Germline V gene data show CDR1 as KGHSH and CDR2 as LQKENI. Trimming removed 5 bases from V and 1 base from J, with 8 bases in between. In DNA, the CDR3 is TGTGCCAGCTCAGGGAATGAGAACACTGAAGCTTTCTTT. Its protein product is CASSGNENTEAFF.

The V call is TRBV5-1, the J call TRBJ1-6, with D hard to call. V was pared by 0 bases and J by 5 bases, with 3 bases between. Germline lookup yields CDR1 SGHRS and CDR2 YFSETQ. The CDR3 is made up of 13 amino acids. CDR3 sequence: CASSLENNSPLHF. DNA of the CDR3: TGCGCCAGCAGCTTGGAGAATAATTCACCCCTCCACTTT.

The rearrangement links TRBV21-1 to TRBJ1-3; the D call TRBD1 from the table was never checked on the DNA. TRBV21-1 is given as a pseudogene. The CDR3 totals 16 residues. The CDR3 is CASISFGQEGWNTIYF. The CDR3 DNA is TGTGCCAGCATCTCATTCGGACAAGAAGGTTGGAACACCATATATTTT.

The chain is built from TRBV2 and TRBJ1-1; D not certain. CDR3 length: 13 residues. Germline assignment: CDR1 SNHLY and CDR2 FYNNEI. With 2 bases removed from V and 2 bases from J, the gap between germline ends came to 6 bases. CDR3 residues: CASSELENTEAFF. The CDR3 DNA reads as TGTGCCAGCAGTGAACTAGAAAACACTGAAGCTTTCTTT.

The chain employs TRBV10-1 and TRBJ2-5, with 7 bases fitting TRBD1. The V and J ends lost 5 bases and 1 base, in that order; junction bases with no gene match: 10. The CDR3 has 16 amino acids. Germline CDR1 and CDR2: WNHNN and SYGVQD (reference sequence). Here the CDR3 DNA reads TGCGCCAGCAGTTTCGGCAGTTCAGGGGGCCAAGAGACCCAGTACTTC. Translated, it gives CASSFGSSGGQETQYF.

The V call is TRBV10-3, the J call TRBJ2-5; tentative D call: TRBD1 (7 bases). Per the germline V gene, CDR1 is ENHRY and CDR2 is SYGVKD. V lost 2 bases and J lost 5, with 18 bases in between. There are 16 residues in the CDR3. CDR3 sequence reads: CAISEQEGATEETQYF. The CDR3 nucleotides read TGTGCCATCAGTGAGCAGGAGGGGGCGACGGAGGAGACCCAGTACTTC.